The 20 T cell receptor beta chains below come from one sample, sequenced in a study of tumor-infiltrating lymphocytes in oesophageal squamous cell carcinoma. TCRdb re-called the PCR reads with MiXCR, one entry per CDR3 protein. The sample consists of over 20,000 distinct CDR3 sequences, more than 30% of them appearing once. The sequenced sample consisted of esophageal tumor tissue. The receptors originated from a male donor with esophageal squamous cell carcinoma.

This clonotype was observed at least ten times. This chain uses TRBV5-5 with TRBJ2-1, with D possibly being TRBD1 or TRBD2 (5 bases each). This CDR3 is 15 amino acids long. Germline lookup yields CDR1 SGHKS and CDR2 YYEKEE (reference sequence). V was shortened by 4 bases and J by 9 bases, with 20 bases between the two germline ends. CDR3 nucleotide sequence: TGTGCCAGCAGCCGGGGTGGGCTCCCTACAGGTGAGCAGTTCTTC. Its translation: CASSRGGLPTGEQFF.

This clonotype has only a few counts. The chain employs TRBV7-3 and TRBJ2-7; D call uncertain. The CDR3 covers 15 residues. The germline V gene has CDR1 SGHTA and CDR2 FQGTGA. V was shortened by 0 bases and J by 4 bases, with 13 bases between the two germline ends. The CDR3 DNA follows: TGTGCCAGCAGCTTAACGGCAGCACCCTCTTACGAGCAGTACTTC. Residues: CASSLTAAPSYEQYF.

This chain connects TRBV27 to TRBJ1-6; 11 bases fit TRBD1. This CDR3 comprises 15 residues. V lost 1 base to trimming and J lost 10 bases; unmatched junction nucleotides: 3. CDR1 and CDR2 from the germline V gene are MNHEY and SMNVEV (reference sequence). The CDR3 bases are TGTGCCAGCAGTTTATGGGGACAGGGGGGGTCACCCCTCCACTTT. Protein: CASSLWGQGGSPLHF.

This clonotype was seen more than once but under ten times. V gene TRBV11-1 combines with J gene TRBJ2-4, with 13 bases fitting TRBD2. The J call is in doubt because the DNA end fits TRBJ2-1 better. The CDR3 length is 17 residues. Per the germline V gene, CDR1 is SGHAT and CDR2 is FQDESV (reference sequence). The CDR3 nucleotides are TGTGCCAGCAGCTTCCCCGGGACTAGCGGGGATTACAATGAGCAGTTCTTC. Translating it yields CASSFPGTSGDYNEQFF.

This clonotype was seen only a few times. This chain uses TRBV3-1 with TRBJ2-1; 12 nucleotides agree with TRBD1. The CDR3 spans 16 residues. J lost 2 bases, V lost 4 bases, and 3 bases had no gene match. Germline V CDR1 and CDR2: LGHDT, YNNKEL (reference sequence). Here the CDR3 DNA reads TGTGCCAGCAGCCCCGGGGACAGGGGGCCCTACAATGAGCAGTTCTTC. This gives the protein CASSPGDRGPYNEQFF.

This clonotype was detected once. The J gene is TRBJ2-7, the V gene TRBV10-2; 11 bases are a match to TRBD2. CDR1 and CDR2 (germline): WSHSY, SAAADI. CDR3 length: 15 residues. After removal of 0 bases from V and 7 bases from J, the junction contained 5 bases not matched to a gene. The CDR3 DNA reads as TGCGCCAGCAGTGAGTCGACTAGCGGGGCGGATGAGCAGTACTTC. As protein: CASSESTSGADEQYF.

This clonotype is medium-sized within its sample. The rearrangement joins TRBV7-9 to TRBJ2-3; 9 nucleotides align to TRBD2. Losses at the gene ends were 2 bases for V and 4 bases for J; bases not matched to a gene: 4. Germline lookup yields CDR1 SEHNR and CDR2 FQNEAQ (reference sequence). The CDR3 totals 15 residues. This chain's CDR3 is CASSLLAGSPDTQYF. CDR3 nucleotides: TGTGCCAGCAGCTTACTAGCGGGAAGTCCAGATACGCAGTATTTT.

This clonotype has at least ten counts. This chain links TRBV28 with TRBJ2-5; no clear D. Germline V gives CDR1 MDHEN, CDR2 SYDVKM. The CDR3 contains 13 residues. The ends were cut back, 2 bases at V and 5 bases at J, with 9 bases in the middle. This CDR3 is CASSLGVRETQYF. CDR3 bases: TGTGCCAGCAGTTTAGGGGTCAGGGAGACCCAGTACTTC.

CDR3 loop: CASSLQDGLYEQYF. CDR3 coding DNA: TGTGCCAGCAGCTTACAAGACGGACTCTACGAGCAGTACTTC. The gene calls are TRBV7-2 and TRBJ2-4; TRBD2 might be the D (5 bases). The DNA end favors TRBJ2-7, so the J call may be wrong. The CDR3 runs to 14 residues. Germline loops: CDR1 SGHTA, CDR2 FQGNSA.

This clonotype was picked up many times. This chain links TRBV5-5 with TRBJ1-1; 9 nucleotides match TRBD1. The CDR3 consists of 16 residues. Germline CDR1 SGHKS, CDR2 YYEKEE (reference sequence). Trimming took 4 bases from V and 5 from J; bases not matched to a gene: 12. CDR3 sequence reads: CASSPYFTTGGTEAFF. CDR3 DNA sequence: TGTGCCAGCAGCCCTTACTTTACGACAGGGGGAACTGAAGCTTTCTTT.

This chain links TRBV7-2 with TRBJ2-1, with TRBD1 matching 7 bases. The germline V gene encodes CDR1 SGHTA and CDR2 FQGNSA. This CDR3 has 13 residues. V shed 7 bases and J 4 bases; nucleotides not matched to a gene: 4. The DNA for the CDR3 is TGTGCCAGCAAGTGGGACAGATACAATGAGCAGTTCTTC. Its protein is CASKWDRYNEQFF.

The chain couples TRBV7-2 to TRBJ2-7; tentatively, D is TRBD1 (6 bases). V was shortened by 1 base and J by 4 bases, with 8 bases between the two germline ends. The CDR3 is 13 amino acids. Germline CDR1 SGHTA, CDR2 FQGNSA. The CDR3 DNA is TGTGCCAGCAGCTTAGACCAGGGGTACGAGCAGTACTTC. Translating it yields CASSLDQGYEQYF.

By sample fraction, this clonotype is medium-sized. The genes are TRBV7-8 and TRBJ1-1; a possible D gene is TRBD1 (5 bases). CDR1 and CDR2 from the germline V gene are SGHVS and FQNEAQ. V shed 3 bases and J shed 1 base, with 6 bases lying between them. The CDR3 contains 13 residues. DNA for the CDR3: TGTGCCAGCAGCTTTCAGGGGAACACTGAAGCTTTCTTT. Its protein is CASSFQGNTEAFF.

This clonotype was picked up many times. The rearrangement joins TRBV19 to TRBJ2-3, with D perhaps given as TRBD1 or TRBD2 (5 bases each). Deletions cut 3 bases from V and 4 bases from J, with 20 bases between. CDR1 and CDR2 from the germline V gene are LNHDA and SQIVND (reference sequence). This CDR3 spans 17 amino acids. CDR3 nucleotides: TGTGCCAGTAGTATCCGGCTAGAGGGGATAAGGGCAGATACGCAGTATTTT. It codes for CASSIRLEGIRADTQYF.

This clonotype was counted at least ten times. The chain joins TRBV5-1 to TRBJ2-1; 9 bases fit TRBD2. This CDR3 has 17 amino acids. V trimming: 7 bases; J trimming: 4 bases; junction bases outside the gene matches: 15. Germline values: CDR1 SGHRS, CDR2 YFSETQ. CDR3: CASSSGEPSALYNEQFF. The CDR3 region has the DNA TGCGCCAGCTCTAGCGGGGAACCTAGTGCCCTATACAATGAGCAGTTCTTC.

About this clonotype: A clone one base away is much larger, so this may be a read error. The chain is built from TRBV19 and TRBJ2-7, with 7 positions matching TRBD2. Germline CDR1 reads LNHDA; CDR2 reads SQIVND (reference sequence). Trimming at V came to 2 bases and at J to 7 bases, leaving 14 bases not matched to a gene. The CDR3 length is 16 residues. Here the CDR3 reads CASSISGDYLRNEQYF. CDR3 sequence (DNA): TGTGCCAGTAGTATAAGTGGGGACTACCTACGTAATGAGCAGTACTTC.

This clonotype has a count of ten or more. The CDR3: CASQGGSNTEAFF. CDR3 nucleotide sequence: TGCGCCTCCCAGGGCGGCAGCAACACTGAAGCTTTCTTT. V usage is TRBV10-1 and J usage is TRBJ1-1; D perhaps matches TRBD1 (5 bases). CDR3 length: 13 amino acids. The V and J ends lost 11 bases and 2 bases respectively, with 15 bases between them. CDR1 is WNHNN and CDR2 is SYGVQD in the germline V gene (reference sequence).

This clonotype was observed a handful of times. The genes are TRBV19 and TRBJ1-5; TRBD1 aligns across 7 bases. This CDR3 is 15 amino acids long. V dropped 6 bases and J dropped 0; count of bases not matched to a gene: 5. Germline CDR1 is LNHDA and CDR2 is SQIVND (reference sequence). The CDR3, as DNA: TGTGCCAGTAGCGACAGGGCAAATAGCAATCAGCCCCAGCATTTT. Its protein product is CASSDRANSNQPQHF.

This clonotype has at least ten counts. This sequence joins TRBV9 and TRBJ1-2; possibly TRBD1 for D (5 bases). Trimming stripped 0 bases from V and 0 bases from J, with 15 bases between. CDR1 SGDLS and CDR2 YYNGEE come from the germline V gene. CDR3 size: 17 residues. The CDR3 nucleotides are TGTGCCAGCAGCGTAGCCCCCGGGGGACGAACTAACTATGGCTACACCTTC. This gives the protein CASSVAPGGRTNYGYTF.

The CDR3 spells CATEQGSYNEQFF. The CDR3, as DNA: TGTGCCACCGAACAGGGGTCCTACAATGAGCAGTTCTTC. This rearrangement joins TRBV7-2 to TRBJ2-1; TRBD1 matches 7 bases. The CDR3 is 13 residues long. Germline V lookup: CDR1 SGHTA, CDR2 FQGNSA. V dropped 10 bases and J dropped 1; count of bases not matched to a gene: 4.